A single sample is the source of the 9 T cell receptor beta chains below, sequenced in a study of cytomegalovirus exposure and HLA in healthy donors. Produced via immunoSEQ multiplex PCR; TCRdb's table is partial and in-frame only. Of 100,000 to 150,000 clones in the sample, 89% were seen once. Sequencing was carried out using PBMCs. The receptors were gathered from a woman aged 18 to 35 in good health and CMV-seronegative.

In nucleotides, the CDR3 is TGTGCCAGCAGTTTATCCCCCTTTAGCACAACTATCTCCTACGAGCAGTACTTC. It codes for CASSLSPFSTTISYEQYF. The V and J genes are TRBV27 and TRBJ2-7; D is uncertain. The CDR3 sequence is 18 residues long. Germline V lookup: CDR1 MNHEY, CDR2 SMNVEV (reference sequence). Trimming removed 0 bases from V and 0 bases from J, with 18 bases in between.

The chain is built from TRBV28 and TRBJ1-2; D remains unclear. V lost 10 bases to trimming and J lost 2 bases, with 11 bases between them. Germline loops: CDR1 MDHEN, CDR2 SYDVKM. This CDR3 is 12 amino acids long. This chain's CDR3 is CATCTGNYGYTF. The CDR3 DNA reads as TGTGCCACCTGCACGGGAAACTATGGCTACACCTTC.

This chain connects TRBV28 to TRBJ1-1, with D possibly TRBD1 on 5 matching bases. This CDR3 has 15 amino acids. The V end lost 1 base, the J end lost 4 bases, and 13 bases lay between the germline ends. The V gene's germline CDR1 is MDHEN and CDR2 SYDVKM. DNA for the CDR3: TGTGCCAGCAGTTTATTCAAAAGGGGTCGCACTGAAGCTTTCTTT. Residues: CASSLFKRGRTEAFF.

The V call is TRBV15, the J call TRBJ2-1; 7 bases match TRBD2. Germline V lookup: CDR1 LNHNV, CDR2 YYDKDF (reference sequence). V trimming: 5 bases; J trimming: 7 bases; junction bases outside the gene matches: 11. The CDR3 has 15 amino acids. The CDR3 loop is CATSGLAGEDNEQFF. DNA of the CDR3: TGTGCCACCAGCGGACTGGCGGGAGAGGATAATGAGCAGTTCTTC.

Comment on this clone: One junction end disagrees with the germline gene, perhaps due to a read error. This chain connects TRBV30 to TRBJ1-2, with D possibly matching TRBD1 (5 bases). Germline CDR1 GTSNPN, CDR2 SVGIG (reference sequence). CDR3 length: 16 amino acids. CDR3 amino acids: CAWSVLGVGALPSRPF. The DNA of the CDR3 is TGTGCCTGGAGTGTATTGGGCGTTGGGGCGCTGCCCTCCAGGCCCTTC.

This chain uses TRBV5-5 with TRBJ2-7, with 10 positions matching TRBD2. Germline CDR1 reads SGHKS; CDR2 reads YYEKEE (reference sequence). The CDR3 is 17 residues long. Trimming took 0 bases from V and 4 from J; bases not matched to a gene: 10. CDR3: CASSLDITSGTLYEQYF. CDR3 nucleotides: TGTGCCAGCAGCTTGGATATAACTAGCGGGACCCTATACGAGCAGTACTTC.

This clone was recorded once. CDR3 sequence reads: CASSSRREGRAYEQYF. CDR3 DNA: TGTGCCAGCAGTTCTAGGAGGGAGGGAAGAGCATACGAGCAGTACTTC. The V call is TRBV28, the J call TRBJ2-7; 7 nucleotides align to TRBD2. This CDR3 has 16 amino acids. The germline gives CDR1 MDHEN, CDR2 SYDVKM. The V segment lost 4 bases and the J segment 4 bases; nucleotides outside the gene matches: 13.

J is TRBJ1-5 and V is TRBV29-1; tentative D call: TRBD1 (5 bases). This CDR3 has 15 amino acids. The V end lost 6 bases, the J end lost 4 bases, and 19 bases lay between the germline ends. The germline gives CDR1 SQVTM, CDR2 ANQGSEA. In DNA, the CDR3 is TGCAGCGTGGGCGGACGGACGGGGGAGAATCAGCCCCAGCATTTT. This sequence encodes CSVGGRTGENQPQHF.

The table lists this clone with a count of one. This chain joins TRBV11-2 and TRBJ2-7; 11 bases fit TRBD1. Germline V gene lookup returns CDR1 SGHAT and CDR2 FQNNGV. The length of the CDR3 is 17 residues. The trim removed 3 bases at V and 6 bases at J, leaving 13 bases unmatched. The chain's CDR3 is CASSLCPGQGVLCEQYV. The DNA for the CDR3 is TGTGCCAGCAGCTTGTGTCCGGGACAGGGGGTTTTGTGCGAGCAGTACGTC.